The present entry profiles one T cell receptor (beta chain) with its context. Its antigen is currently unknown. The sample comes from a study of cytomegalovirus exposure and HLA in healthy donors. Whole-study results and caveats: TCR beta chains numbering approximately 150 were designated cytomegalovirus-associated.

Some clones are missing from TCRdb's copy, which holds only in-frame ones; the method was immunoSEQ multiplex PCR. The table lists 200,000 to 250,000 clones, over 80% of them singletons. Sequenced: PBMCs. The receptor was isolated from a woman under 40 in good health and CMV-seropositive.

The CDR3 sequence: CASSVNQGPNYGYTF. CDR3 coding DNA: TGTGCCAGCAGTGTCAACCAGGGGCCCAACTATGGCTACACCTTC. The chain combines TRBV25-1 with TRBJ1-2, with D possibly matching TRBD1 (6 bases). V lost 4 bases, J lost 2 bases, and 14 bases lay in between. Germline V gives CDR1 MGHDK, CDR2 SYGVNS. The CDR3 contains 15 residues.